The 28 T cell receptor beta chains in this list originate from one sample, sequenced in a study of cytomegalovirus exposure and HLA in healthy donors. PCR was performed using 60 Vbeta and 13 Jbeta primers. The data were produced by immunoSEQ multiplex PCR, yet TCRdb's version contains in-frame clones alone and is incomplete. Of around 150,000 clones listed, over 60% are singletons. Sequencing used PBMCs. Every receptor here comes from a man aged 40-49 years in good health and CMV-seronegative.

The CDR3 reads CASSYGRGRTEAFF. The DNA of the CDR3 is TGTGCCAGCAGTTACGGCAGGGGACGGACTGAAGCTTTCTTT. The chain is built from TRBV6-5 and TRBJ1-1; perhaps TRBD1 as D (6 bases). Trimming took 2 bases from V and 5 from J, leaving 12 bases between them. CDR3 length: 14 amino acids. In germline, CDR1 is MNHEY, CDR2 SVGAGI.

This sequence joins TRBV19 and TRBJ2-1, with TRBD2 matching 12 bases. Looked up from germline, CDR1 is LNHDA and CDR2 is SQIVND (reference sequence). The junction had 6 bases not matched to a gene; V was cut back by 7 bases and J by 5 bases. There are 15 residues in the CDR3. The CDR3 protein is CASMVRLAGDNEQFF. As DNA, the CDR3 is TGTGCCAGTATGGTGCGACTAGCGGGGGACAATGAGCAGTTCTTC.

The chain has TRBV6-6 and TRBJ2-3; D is perhaps TRBD2 (5 bases). The CDR3 covers 15 residues. Trimming removed 4 bases from V and 2 bases from J, with 13 bases in between. Germline V gives CDR1 MNHNY, CDR2 SVGAGI (reference sequence). CDR3 nucleotide sequence: TGTGCCAGCAGTTCCTCAAGCGGAATCACAGATACGCAGTATTTT. Amino acid sequence: CASSSSSGITDTQYF.

V and J are TRBV1 and TRBJ2-1; the table gives TRBD2 as D, unverified against the DNA. TRBV1 is an annotated pseudogene. This CDR3 has 20 residues. DNA for the CDR3: TGCACCAGCAGCCAAGAGGGACTAGCGGGGGCCAAGAGCTCCTACAATGAGCAGTTCTTC. It is translated as CTSSQEGLAGAKSSYNEQFF.

The chain links TRBV30 to TRBJ1-1, with a weak D call TRBD1 (5 bases). This CDR3 region has 12 residues. V was shortened by 2 bases and J by 4 bases, with 8 bases between the two germline ends. CDR1 is GTSNPN, CDR2 SVGIG, per germline (reference sequence). As DNA, the CDR3 is TGTGCCTGGAGTATGCAGGGCACTGAAGCTTTCTTT. Protein product: CAWSMQGTEAFF.

V and J are TRBV5-4 and TRBJ1-6, with D hard to call. Per germline, CDR1 SGHNT and CDR2 YYREEE (reference sequence). Trimming left V 2 bases short and J 7 bases short, with 13 bases between. This CDR3 has 15 amino acids. CDR3 in DNA: TGTGCCAGCAGCTTTGGACTGGCGAAGAATTCACCCCTCCACTTT. It encodes CASSFGLAKNSPLHF.

This CDR3 is CASSWDRGHGGELFF. CDR3 nucleotide sequence: TGTGCCAGCAGTTGGGACAGGGGGCACGGCGGGGAGCTGTTTTTT. This chain connects TRBV7-9 to TRBJ2-2; 12 bases line up with TRBD1. Trimming at V came to 6 bases and at J to 7 bases, leaving 6 bases not matched to a gene. The CDR3 loop spans 15 amino acids. Germline V gene lookup returns CDR1 SEHNR and CDR2 FQNEAQ (reference sequence).

The CDR3 sequence: CASRGWTTRETQYF. The CDR3 DNA follows: TGTGCCAGCAGAGGTTGGACTACTCGGGAGACCCAGTACTTC. The rearrangement uses TRBV2 and TRBJ2-5; maybe TRBD2 (6 bases). Trimming took 6 bases from V and 5 from J, leaving 16 bases between them. Germline CDR1 is SNHLY and CDR2 is FYNNEI. CDR3 size: 14 residues.

This sequence joins TRBV6-5 and TRBJ2-1; 10 bases are a match to TRBD2. V shed 7 bases, J shed 9 bases, and the junction held 9 bases outside the gene matches. Germline loops: CDR1 MNHEY, CDR2 SVGAGI. This CDR3 is built from 14 residues. CDR3 sequence (DNA): TGTGCCAGCAAAACCGGGACTAGCGTGCTTGAGCAGTTCTTC. This codes for CASKTGTSVLEQFF.

The V gene is TRBV4-1, the J gene TRBJ2-2; a weak D match, TRBD2 (7 bases). The length of the CDR3 is 14 residues. Per the germline V gene, CDR1 is MGHRA and CDR2 is YSYEKL. V lost 7 bases and J 4 bases, leaving 13 bases between the germline ends. DNA for the CDR3: TGCGCCAGCAATTGGAGGGGGGGCACCGGGGAGCTGTTTTTT. It translates to CASNWRGGTGELFF.

Concerning this clone itself: Sequence at one end of the junction differs from germline and may be a read error. The rearrangement links TRBV10-2 to TRBJ1-2; unclear D gene. Germline V CDR1 and CDR2: WSHSY, SAAADI. The CDR3 has 16 residues. The CDR3 DNA reads TGCGCCAGCAGTGAGTTCTTCCTCCCGGGGAGAGGTGGCTACCCCTTC. Its protein is CASSEFFLPGRGGYPF.

The chain recombines TRBV6-6 with TRBJ2-4; 7 bases map to TRBD2. V lost 5 bases and J lost 1; bases outside the gene matches: 8. There are 16 residues in the CDR3. Germline CDR1 and CDR2: MNHNY and SVGAGI (reference sequence). The CDR3 region is CASSTLADGAKNIQYF. The CDR3 nucleotides are TGTGCCAGCAGTACCCTAGCGGACGGGGCCAAAAACATTCAGTACTTC.

V is TRBV10-3 and J is TRBJ1-1, with 9 nucleotides matching TRBD1. This CDR3 is 14 amino acids long. J lost 5 bases, V lost 5 bases, and 6 bases had no gene match. Looked up from germline, CDR1 is ENHRY and CDR2 is SYGVKD. The DNA of the CDR3 is TGTGCCATCAGTCTACAGGGGGCGATTACTGAAGCTTTCTTT. Amino acid sequence: CAISLQGAITEAFF.

This clone was observed a few times. This chain links TRBV4-3 with TRBJ1-4; TRBD1 aligns across 7 bases. The CDR3 loop spans 17 amino acids. V lost 2 bases, J lost 8 bases, and 14 bases stayed unmatched. Germline-derived CDR1 and CDR2 are LGHNA and YSLEER. The CDR3 sequence is CASSQFGVRDSGEKLFF. CDR3 in DNA: TGCGCCAGCAGCCAATTCGGCGTCCGGGACAGCGGAGAAAAACTGTTTTTT.

This chain connects TRBV5-1 to TRBJ1-1; 10 bases fit TRBD1. The CDR3 is made up of 14 amino acids. Trimming took 4 bases from V and 5 from J; bases not matched to a gene: 5. Germline V gene lookup returns CDR1 SGHRS and CDR2 YFSETQ. CDR3 protein: CASSGGQGRTEAFF. The DNA for the CDR3 is TGCGCCAGCAGCGGGGGACAGGGGAGGACTGAAGCTTTCTTT.

The chain joins TRBV6-5 to TRBJ2-7; tentative D call: TRBD2 (5 bases). This CDR3 spans 14 amino acids. V was shortened by 6 bases and J by 3 bases, with 15 bases between the two germline ends. CDR1 and CDR2 from the germline V gene are MNHEY and SVGAGI. The CDR3 DNA follows: TGTGCCAGCAGCACTGCACCGCGGGTCTACGAGCAGTACTTC. This gives the protein CASSTAPRVYEQYF.

This chain connects TRBV4-2 to TRBJ2-7; 7 bases fit TRBD2. Germline V CDR1 and CDR2: LGHNA, YNFKEQ. The CDR3 has 16 residues. The ends lost 1 base at V and 1 base at J; junction bases unmatched: 7. In DNA form, the CDR3 reads TGTGCCAGCAGCCAAGGGGCCAGCGGGGTGTCCTACGAGCAGTACTTC. Its translation: CASSQGASGVSYEQYF.

This clone was counted between two and nine times. The V gene is TRBV5-8, the J gene TRBJ2-2, with D maybe TRBD1 (6 bases). Germline CDR1 is SGHTS and CDR2 is YDEGEE. V was pared by 4 bases and J by 6 bases, with 10 bases between. The CDR3 has 13 amino acids. CDR3 sequence: CASSNPGAGELFF. The CDR3 DNA follows: TGTGCCAGCAGCAACCCAGGGGCCGGGGAGCTGTTTTTT. Full variable domain (rest looked up from reference TRBV5-8 and TRBJ2-2): EAGVTQSPTHLIKTRGQQATLRCSPISGHTSVYWYQQALGLGLQFLLWYDEGEERNRGNFPPRFSGRQFPNYSSELNVNALELEDSALYLCASSNPGAGELFFGEGSRLTVL.

This chain connects TRBV6-1 to TRBJ2-7, with a possible D match to TRBD1 (6 bases). The V gene's germline CDR1 is MNHNS and CDR2 SASEGT. V was trimmed by 4 bases and J by 0 bases, leaving 19 bases between them. The CDR3 is made up of 17 amino acids. As DNA, the CDR3 is TGTGCCAGCAGTGCCTCGTGGGGGCCCATAAGCTCCTACGAGCAGTACTTC. Protein sequence: CASSASWGPISSYEQYF.

The rearrangement uses TRBV27 and TRBJ2-7; D gene uncertain. Trimming took 3 bases from V and 3 from J, leaving 9 bases between them. Germline V gene lookup returns CDR1 MNHEY and CDR2 SMNVEV (reference sequence). This CDR3 contains 13 residues. The chain's CDR3 is CASSFARYYEQYF. The DNA of the CDR3 is TGTGCCAGCAGTTTCGCTCGGTACTACGAGCAGTACTTC.

This rearrangement joins TRBV6-5 to TRBJ2-1, with D tentatively TRBD2 (6 bases). This CDR3 has 14 amino acids. The V end was cut by 6 bases, the J end by 6 bases, with 15 bases between. Germline CDR1 reads MNHEY; CDR2 reads SVGAGI. The CDR3 protein is CASRAWKEGNEQFF. The CDR3 region has the DNA TGTGCCAGCAGAGCATGGAAGGAGGGCAATGAGCAGTTCTTC.

The CDR3 nucleotides are TGTGCCAGCAGTTACCTCGACACGAACACCGGGGAGCTGTTTTTT. It specifies CASSYLDTNTGELFF. This sequence joins TRBV27 and TRBJ2-2; D not resolved. CDR1 is MNHEY and CDR2 is SMNVEV in the germline V gene (reference sequence). The CDR3 is 15 amino acids. V lost 4 bases and J 0 bases, leaving 9 bases between the germline ends.

The chain is built from TRBV2 and TRBJ2-1, with 8 nucleotides matching TRBD1. Per the germline V gene, CDR1 is SNHLY and CDR2 is FYNNEI. Trimming at V came to 1 base and at J to 8 bases, leaving 7 bases not matched to a gene. The CDR3 spans 15 residues. The CDR3 DNA reads TGTGCCAGCAGTGAAGAAACAGGGGGGCGTGATGAGCAGTTCTTC. Protein product: CASSEETGGRDEQFF.

This chain connects TRBV30 to TRBJ2-4; 13 bases are shared with TRBD2. This CDR3 is 17 amino acids long. Trimming removed 3 bases from V and 5 bases from J; junction bases left unmatched: 10. Germline CDR1 reads GTSNPN; CDR2 reads SVGIG (reference sequence). The CDR3 DNA reads as TGTGCCTGGAGCCCACTAGCGGGAGGGCCCTTCCAAAACATTCAGTACTTC. Translated: CAWSPLAGGPFQNIQYF.

V gene TRBV6-4 combines with J gene TRBJ2-1; D is ambiguous. The germline V gene encodes CDR1 MRHNA and CDR2 SNTAGT. V lost 0 bases and J lost 6, with 12 bases in between. The CDR3 spans 15 residues. The chain's CDR3 is CASSDSTLAVNEQFF. In DNA form, the CDR3 reads TGTGCCAGCAGTGACTCTACACTGGCGGTCAATGAGCAGTTCTTC.

The chain is built from TRBV10-2 and TRBJ2-7; D possibly corresponds to TRBD1 (5 bases). This CDR3 is 14 amino acids long. Trimming took off 0 bases at V and 0 bases at J, with 6 bases between the two ends. Per the germline V gene, CDR1 is WSHSY and CDR2 is SAAADI. DNA of the CDR3: TGCGCCAGCAGTGAGTCAGGGGACTCCTACGAGCAGTACTTC. It encodes CASSESGDSYEQYF.

The chain recombines TRBV6-4 with TRBJ2-2; D is unclear. The V and J ends lost 3 bases and 5 bases respectively, with 7 bases between them. The germline V gene encodes CDR1 MRHNA and CDR2 SNTAGT. The CDR3 contains 13 residues. CDR3 protein: CASSEVATGELFF. DNA of the CDR3: TGTGCCAGCAGTGAAGTGGCTACCGGGGAGCTGTTTTTT.

V gene TRBV19 combines with J gene TRBJ1-2; 9 bases are shared with TRBD1. Germline loops: CDR1 LNHDA, CDR2 SQIVND (reference sequence). The CDR3 sequence is 15 residues long. With 3 bases clipped from V and 0 bases from J, the junction kept 2 bases outside the gene matches. Written as DNA, the CDR3 is TGTGCCAGTAGTATGGGGACAGGGCCTAACTATGGCTACACCTTC. Translation gives CASSMGTGPNYGYTF.